This TCR beta chain was identified during a study of blood T cell repertoires in COVID-19. Study at large: Sites in the United States, Italy and Spain provided acute and convalescent COVID-19 samples. Sources were T cells, B-cell-depleted T cells, or PBMCs; the material itself was cDNA or gDNA.

Followed over time, Seattle patients had been enrolled while infection was active. CDR3 length: 13 amino acids. The ends lost 7 bases at V and 3 bases at J; junction bases unmatched: 8. The germline gives CDR1 SQVTM, CDR2 ANQGSEA. TCRdb's table, derived via immunoSEQ multiplex PCR, lists solely in-frame clones and lacks some. The profile shows roughly 440,000 clones, 88% of them singletons. V gene TRBV29-1 combines with J gene TRBJ1-1; 7 nucleotides line up with TRBD1. This sequence was found in a woman aged 50 to 65 with COVID-19, enrolled during active disease. The sequencing input was peripheral blood. CDR3 DNA: TGCAGCGCCAAATTTACAGGGGACACTGAAGCTTTCTTT. Translating it yields CSAKFTGDTEAFF.